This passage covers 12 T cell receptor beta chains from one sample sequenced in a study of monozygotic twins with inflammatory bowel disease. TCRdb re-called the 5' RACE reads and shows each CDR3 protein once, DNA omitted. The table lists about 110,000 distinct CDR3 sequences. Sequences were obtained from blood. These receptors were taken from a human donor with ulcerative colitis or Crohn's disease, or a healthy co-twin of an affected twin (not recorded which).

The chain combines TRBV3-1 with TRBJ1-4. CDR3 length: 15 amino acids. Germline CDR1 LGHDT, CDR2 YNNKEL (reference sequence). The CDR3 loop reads CASSQLGLLNEKLFF.

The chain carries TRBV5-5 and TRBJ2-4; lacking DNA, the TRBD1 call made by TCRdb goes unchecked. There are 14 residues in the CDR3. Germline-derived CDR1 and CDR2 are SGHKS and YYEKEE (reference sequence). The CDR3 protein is CASRSRGDSHMQYF.

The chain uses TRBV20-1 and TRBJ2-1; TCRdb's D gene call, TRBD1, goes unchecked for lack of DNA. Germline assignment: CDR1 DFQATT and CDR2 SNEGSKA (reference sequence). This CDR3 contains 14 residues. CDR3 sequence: CSARRAGAYNEQFF.

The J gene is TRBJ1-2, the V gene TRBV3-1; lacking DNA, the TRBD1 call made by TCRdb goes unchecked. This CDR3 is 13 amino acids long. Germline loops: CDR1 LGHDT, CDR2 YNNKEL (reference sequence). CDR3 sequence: CASSQAGADGYTF.

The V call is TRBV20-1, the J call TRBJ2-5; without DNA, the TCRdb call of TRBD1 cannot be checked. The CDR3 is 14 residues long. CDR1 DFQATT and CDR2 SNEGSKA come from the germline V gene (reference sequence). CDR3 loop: CSARPGGGDETQYF.

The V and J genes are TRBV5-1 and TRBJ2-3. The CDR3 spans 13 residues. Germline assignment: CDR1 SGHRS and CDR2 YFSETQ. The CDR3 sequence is CASSLYSRDTQYF. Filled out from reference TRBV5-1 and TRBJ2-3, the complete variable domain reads KAGVTQTPRYLIKTRGQQVTLSCSPISGHRSVSWYQQTPGQGLQFLFEYFSETQRNKGNFPGRFSGRQFSNSRSEMNVSTLELGDSALYLCASSLYSRDTQYFGPGTRLTVL.

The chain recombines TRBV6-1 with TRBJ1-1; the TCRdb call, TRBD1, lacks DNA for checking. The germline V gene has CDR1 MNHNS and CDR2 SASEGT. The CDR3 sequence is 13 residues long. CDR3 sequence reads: CASSDRGIKEAFF.

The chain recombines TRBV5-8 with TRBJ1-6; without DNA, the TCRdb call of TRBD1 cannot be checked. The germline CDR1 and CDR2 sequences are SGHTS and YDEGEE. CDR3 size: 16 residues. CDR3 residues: CASSLARPPGGSPLHF.

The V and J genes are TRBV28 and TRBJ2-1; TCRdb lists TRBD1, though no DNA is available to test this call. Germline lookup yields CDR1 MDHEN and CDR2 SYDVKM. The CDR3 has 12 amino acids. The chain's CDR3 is CASRDGNNEQFF.

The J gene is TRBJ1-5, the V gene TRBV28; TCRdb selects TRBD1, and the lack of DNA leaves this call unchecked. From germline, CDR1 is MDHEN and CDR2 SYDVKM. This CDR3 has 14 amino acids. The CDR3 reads CASSMGGGNQPQHF.

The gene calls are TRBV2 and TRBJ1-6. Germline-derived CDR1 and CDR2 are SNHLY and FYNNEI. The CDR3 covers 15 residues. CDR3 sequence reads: CASRIGRVWGSPLHF.

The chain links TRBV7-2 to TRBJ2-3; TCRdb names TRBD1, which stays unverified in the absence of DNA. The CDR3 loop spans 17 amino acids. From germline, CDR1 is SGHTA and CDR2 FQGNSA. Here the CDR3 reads CASSFYSGTEGTDTQYF.